A selection of T cell receptor beta chains follows, all from one sample in a study of T cells of healthy individuals. TCRdb reprocessed the 5' RACE reads with MiXCR, giving one entry per CDR3 protein. The data hold around 63,000 distinct CDR3 sequences, with around 15% observed a single time. The source is a human donor in good health. Each CDR3 is given with its conserved first and last residue. The order of the fields is J gene, D gene, CDR3 length, clone size, V gene, CDR3 DNA, CDR3 protein. D genes are given only for firm matches. The size field is filled for only some rows; it gives once, few, many or a size class.

j_gene: TRBJ2-3; d_gene: NA; len: 11; abundance: NA; v_gene: TRBV11-2; CDR3nt: TGTGCCAGCAGCTCCAGCCTTACGCAGTATTTT; CDR3aa: CASSSSLTQYF
j_gene: TRBJ2-2; d_gene: TRBD1; len: 16; abundance: NA; v_gene: TRBV29-1; CDR3nt: TGCAGCGTTCTTGGGGACCGGGACAGGCACTCCGGGGAGCTGTTTTTT; CDR3aa: CSVLGDRDRHSGELFF
j_gene: TRBJ1-2; d_gene: NA; len: 15; abundance: many; v_gene: TRBV25-1; CDR3nt: TGTGCCAGCAGTCTCACAAGTCCAGGGGCGTATGGCTACACCTTC; CDR3aa: CASSLTSPGAYGYTF
j_gene: TRBJ2-3; d_gene: NA; len: 14; abundance: many; v_gene: TRBV6-2/TRBV6-3; CDR3nt: TGTGCCAGCAGCAATAGGGGATTTCTGGATACGCAGTATTTT; CDR3aa: CASSNRGFLDTQYF
j_gene: TRBJ1-1; d_gene: NA; len: 15; abundance: many; v_gene: TRBV20-1; CDR3nt: TGCAGTGCTAGAGGGGACTCCCCAGGGAACACTGAAGCTTTCTTT; CDR3aa: CSARGDSPGNTEAFF
j_gene: TRBJ1-2; d_gene: NA; len: 13; abundance: many; v_gene: TRBV29-1; CDR3nt: TGCAGCGTTGGGACGGGAGCTAACTATGGCTACACCTTC; CDR3aa: CSVGTGANYGYTF
j_gene: TRBJ2-3; d_gene: NA; len: 11; abundance: many; v_gene: TRBV29-1; CDR3nt: TGCAGCGTTGGCGGGACAGATACGCAGTATTTT; CDR3aa: CSVGGTDTQYF
j_gene: TRBJ2-1; d_gene: NA; len: 11; abundance: NA; v_gene: TRBV3-1; CDR3nt: TGTGCCAGCAGCCGGGGAAATGAGCAGTTCTTC; CDR3aa: CASSRGNEQFF
j_gene: TRBJ1-5; d_gene: NA; len: 17; abundance: many; v_gene: TRBV12-3/TRBV12-4; CDR3nt: TGTGCCAGCAGTTTGGGCAAGTCCTCGAACATCAATCAGCCCCAGCATTTT; CDR3aa: CASSLGKSSNINQPQHF
j_gene: TRBJ1-1; d_gene: NA; len: 14; abundance: NA; v_gene: TRBV10-1; CDR3nt: TGCGCCAGCAGTGTGGGGGGGCCGGACACTGAAGCTTTCTTT; CDR3aa: CASSVGGPDTEAFF
j_gene: TRBJ2-3; d_gene: NA; len: 15; abundance: NA; v_gene: TRBV9; CDR3nt: TGTGCCAGCAGCCCCTGGGACCGAGGGACAGATACGCAGTATTTT; CDR3aa: CASSPWDRGTDTQYF
j_gene: TRBJ1-6; d_gene: NA; len: 13; abundance: medium-sized; v_gene: TRBV7-2; CDR3nt: TGTGCCAGCAGCTTAGCAGCTAATTCACCCCTCCACTTT; CDR3aa: CASSLAANSPLHF
j_gene: TRBJ2-3; d_gene: NA; len: 12; abundance: few; v_gene: TRBV12-3/TRBV12-4; CDR3nt: TGTGCCAGCAGTTCGTCGGGAGATACGCAGTATTTT; CDR3aa: CASSSSGDTQYF
j_gene: TRBJ2-3; d_gene: TRBD2; len: 17; abundance: few; v_gene: TRBV4-2; CDR3nt: TGTGCCAGCAGCCAAGAATTGGCGGGGGGGCACACAGATACGCAGTATTTT; CDR3aa: CASSQELAGGHTDTQYF
j_gene: TRBJ2-1; d_gene: NA; len: 18; abundance: NA; v_gene: TRBV14; CDR3nt: TGTGCCAGCAGCCAAGAGAGGGCAGAGTGGGGCTCCTACAATGAGCAGTTCTTC; CDR3aa: CASSQERAEWGSYNEQFF
j_gene: TRBJ2-3; d_gene: TRBD2; len: 16; abundance: many; v_gene: TRBV7-2; CDR3nt: TGTGCCAGCAGCATCCAACTAGCGGGAGGGAGAGATACGCAGTATTTT; CDR3aa: CASSIQLAGGRDTQYF
j_gene: TRBJ2-1; d_gene: NA; len: 14; abundance: few; v_gene: TRBV20-1; CDR3nt: TGCAGTGCGTTTGGGGCTTTCGAGGGCAATGAGCAGTTCTTC; CDR3aa: CSAFGAFEGNEQFF
j_gene: TRBJ1-1; d_gene: NA; len: 14; abundance: NA; v_gene: TRBV7-9; CDR3nt: TGTGCCAGCAGCTCAAGACTAGGGAACACTGAAGCTTTCTTT; CDR3aa: CASSSRLGNTEAFF
j_gene: TRBJ2-3; d_gene: NA; len: 19; abundance: many; v_gene: TRBV3-1; CDR3nt: TGTGCCAGCAGCCAAGAACCCACTGGGATCTTCGGGGTGACAGATACGCAGTATTTT; CDR3aa: CASSQEPTGIFGVTDTQYF
j_gene: TRBJ1-5; d_gene: NA; len: 16; abundance: NA; v_gene: TRBV5-1; CDR3nt: TGCGCCAGCAGCCCTGACGGGAAGGGGGTCAATCAGCCCCAGCATTTT; CDR3aa: CASSPDGKGVNQPQHF
j_gene: TRBJ1-2; d_gene: NA; len: 16; abundance: many; v_gene: TRBV27; CDR3nt: TGTGCCAGCAGTTTAAGGGTCCAGGGCGAGAACTATGGCTACACCTTC; CDR3aa: CASSLRVQGENYGYTF
j_gene: TRBJ2-1; d_gene: NA; len: 15; abundance: few; v_gene: TRBV6-4; CDR3nt: TGTGCCAGCAGTGCCCGGGGGAATAGCTACAATGAGCAGTTCTTC; CDR3aa: CASSARGNSYNEQFF
j_gene: TRBJ1-6; d_gene: NA; len: 15; abundance: NA; v_gene: TRBV25-1; CDR3nt: TGTGCCAGCAGTGAATCGAAAGGGGTTAATTCACCCCTCCACTTT; CDR3aa: CASSESKGVNSPLHF
j_gene: TRBJ1-1; d_gene: NA; len: 12; abundance: few; v_gene: TRBV20-1; CDR3nt: TGCAGTGCTGGGAGAGACTTCGCTGAAGCTTTCTTT; CDR3aa: CSAGRDFAEAFF
j_gene: TRBJ2-1; d_gene: TRBD2; len: 15; abundance: many; v_gene: TRBV9; CDR3nt: TGTGCCAGCAGCGCCATGGCGGGAGCCTGGGGTGAGCAGTTCTTC; CDR3aa: CASSAMAGAWGEQFF
j_gene: TRBJ2-3; d_gene: NA; len: 13; abundance: once; v_gene: TRBV29-1; CDR3nt: TGCAGCCCCTCCAAGAGCCCAGGGGATACGCAGTATTTT; CDR3aa: CSPSKSPGDTQYF
j_gene: TRBJ2-7; d_gene: NA; len: 13; abundance: many; v_gene: TRBV2; CDR3nt: TGTGCCAGCAGTCCCGGACAGCCCCACGAGCAGTACTTC; CDR3aa: CASSPGQPHEQYF
j_gene: TRBJ1-1; d_gene: NA; len: 13; abundance: NA; v_gene: TRBV10-3; CDR3nt: TGTGCCATCAGTGAGGAACCTTACACTGAAGCTTTCTTT; CDR3aa: CAISEEPYTEAFF
j_gene: TRBJ1-6; d_gene: TRBD1; len: 17; abundance: NA; v_gene: TRBV25-1; CDR3nt: TGTGCCAGCACCCTGGGACAGCTTCGAATATATAATTCACCCCTCCACTTT; CDR3aa: CASTLGQLRIYNSPLHF
j_gene: TRBJ2-7; d_gene: NA; len: 12; abundance: NA; v_gene: TRBV7-6; CDR3nt: TGTGCCAGCAGCGCGCAAGAGGGACGGGAGAACTTC; CDR3aa: CASSAQEGRENF
j_gene: TRBJ1-2; d_gene: NA; len: 11; abundance: many; v_gene: TRBV7-9; CDR3nt: TGTGCCAGCAGCTTAAGAGATGGCTACACCTTC; CDR3aa: CASSLRDGYTF
j_gene: TRBJ2-1; d_gene: TRBD2; len: 15; abundance: NA; v_gene: TRBV4-3; CDR3nt: TGCGCCAGCAGACAACCCTCGGGGGGTTACAATGAGCAGTTCTTC; CDR3aa: CASRQPSGGYNEQFF